This T cell receptor (beta chain) was documented in a study of T cell repertoires in cytomegalovirus infection. Whole-study context: Public signatures in TCR beta pointed to CMV infection and matching HLA type. Overall study results and limits: Across the ex vivo response, the dominant clonotypes were HLA-C-restricted CMV-specific TCR beta clonotypes. Adding up the frequency of public TCR beta families identified people who carried CMV plus the relevant HLA.

Concerning this clonotype: Its antigen is still unknown.

V was pared by 1 base and J by 0 bases, with 15 bases between. The CDR3 loop spans 18 amino acids. Germline CDR1 reads SGHVS; CDR2 reads FNYEAQ. Each CDR3 protein gets one entry after TCRdb re-called the reads with MiXCR. The repertoire holds 450,000 to 650,000 distinct CDR3 sequences, with less than 30% as singletons. The chain couples TRBV7-6 to TRBJ1-4, with D unclear. This clonotype originated in a human donor in good health (CMV status not recorded). Some clones in this sample may be carry-over from other donors' samples. The sequencing input was PBMCs. DNA of the CDR3: TGTGCCAGCAGCTTAGGGGCGGCAAGACGAGCAACTAATGAAAAACTGTTTTTT. Translated, it gives CASSLGAARRATNEKLFF.